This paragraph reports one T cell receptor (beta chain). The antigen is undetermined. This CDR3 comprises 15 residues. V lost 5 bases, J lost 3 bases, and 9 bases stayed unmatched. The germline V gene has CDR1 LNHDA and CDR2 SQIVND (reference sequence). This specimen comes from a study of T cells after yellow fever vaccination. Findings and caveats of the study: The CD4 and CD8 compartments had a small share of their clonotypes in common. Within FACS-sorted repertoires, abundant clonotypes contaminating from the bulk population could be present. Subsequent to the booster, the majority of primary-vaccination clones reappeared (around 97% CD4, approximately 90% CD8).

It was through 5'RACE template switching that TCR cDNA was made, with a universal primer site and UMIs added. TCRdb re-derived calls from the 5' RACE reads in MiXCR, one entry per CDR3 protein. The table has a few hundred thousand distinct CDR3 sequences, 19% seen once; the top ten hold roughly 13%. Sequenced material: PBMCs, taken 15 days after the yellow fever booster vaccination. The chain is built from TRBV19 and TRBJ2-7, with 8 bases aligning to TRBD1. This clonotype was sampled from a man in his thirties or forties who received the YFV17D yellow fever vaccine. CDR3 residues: CASSGGQGAFYEQYF. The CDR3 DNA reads TGTGCCAGTAGTGGGGGGCAGGGGGCCTTCTACGAGCAGTACTTC.